One sample yielded the 13 T cell receptor beta chains listed below, sequenced in a study of PD-L1 blockade in urothelial cancer. Sequenced by immunoSEQ multiplex PCR; TCRdb stores in-frame clones only, minus some. Of around 30,000 clones listed, under 90% are singletons. Time point described: peripheral blood 6 weeks after treatment start. This sample comprised PBMCs, obtained around atezolizumab (anti-PD-L1) treatment. All receptors come from an older man with urothelial cancer.

J is TRBJ1-6 and V is TRBV30; 12 bases line up with TRBD1. The V gene end was trimmed by 3 bases and the J gene end by 1 base; junction bases not matched to a gene: 10. The CDR3 sequence is 19 residues long. CDR1 and CDR2 (germline): GTSNPN, SVGIG (reference sequence). The CDR3 is CAWRARDRGLSSYNSPLHF. The CDR3 nucleotides read TGTGCCTGGAGAGCCCGGGACAGGGGGCTAAGTTCCTATAATTCACCCCTCCACTTT.

This clone was recorded a few times. The chain is built from TRBV5-1 and TRBJ2-7; D is uncertain. V was clipped by 5 bases and J by 0 bases, with 9 bases between them. The V gene's germline CDR1 is SGHRS and CDR2 YFSETQ. The CDR3 spans 13 residues. CDR3 amino acids: CASRPTGSYEQYF. The CDR3 region has the DNA TGCGCCAGCAGACCGACGGGCTCCTACGAGCAGTACTTC.

The DNA for the CDR3 is TGTGCCAGCAGCCGAGACAGGGGGACCTACGAGCAGTACTTC. It codes for CASSRDRGTYEQYF. The chain recombines TRBV5-4 with TRBJ2-7, with 9 nucleotides matching TRBD1. The length of the CDR3 is 14 residues. CDR1 and CDR2 from the germline V gene are SGHNT and YYREEE (reference sequence). Trimming removed 4 bases from V and 2 bases from J; junction bases left unmatched: 4.

The chain couples TRBV18 to TRBJ2-7; D is possibly TRBD1 (5 bases). Deletions cut 3 bases from V and 6 bases from J, with 9 bases between. Germline CDR1 reads KGHSH; CDR2 reads LQKENI. The CDR3 is 12 residues long. For the CDR3, the DNA is TGTGCCAGCTCACCCTCCAGGGTCGAGCAGTACTTC. Residues: CASSPSRVEQYF.

The V call is TRBV7-2, the J call TRBJ2-3; no clear D gene. Germline loops: CDR1 SGHTA, CDR2 FQGNSA. CDR3 length equals 11 residues. V was trimmed by 5 bases and J by 7 bases, leaving 7 bases between them. The CDR3 DNA reads as TGTGCCAGCAGCCCCCAAAATACGCAGTATTTT. Its protein product is CASSPQNTQYF.

This clone is a singleton in its sample. The chain is built from TRBV9 and TRBJ2-1; D possibly corresponds to TRBD2 (6 bases). The germline V gene has CDR1 SGDLS and CDR2 YYNGEE. The CDR3 loop spans 15 amino acids. Trimming removed 2 bases at V and 4 bases at J, with 13 bases between. The CDR3 is CASSVSAGLYNEQFF. CDR3 bases: TGTGCCAGCAGCGTTTCGGCGGGGCTATACAATGAGCAGTTCTTC. The full variable domain, in which reference TRBV9 and TRBJ2-1 provide the parts outside the CDR3, is DSGVTQTPKHLITATGQRVTLRCSPRSGDLSVYWYQQSLDQGLQFLIQYYNGEERAKGNILERFSAQQFPDLHSELNLSSLELGDSALYFCASSVSAGLYNEQFFGPGTRLTVL.

The chain recombines TRBV6-6 with TRBJ2-7, with a weak D call TRBD1 (5 bases). In germline, CDR1 is MNHNY, CDR2 SVGAGI (reference sequence). The V and J ends lost 6 bases and 5 bases respectively, with 14 bases between them. This CDR3 comprises 13 residues. The CDR3 sequence: CASRRQGINEQYF. DNA for the CDR3: TGTGCCAGCAGGAGGCAGGGTATCAACGAGCAGTACTTC.

The V call is TRBV6-4, the J call TRBJ1-1; D is unresolved. This CDR3 comprises 14 residues. Germline V gene lookup returns CDR1 MRHNA and CDR2 SNTAGT. Trimming left V 2 bases short and J 1 base short, with 8 bases between. The CDR3 DNA reads TGTGCCAGCAGTGACACGAACAGGAACACTGAAGCTTTCTTT. Translating it yields CASSDTNRNTEAFF.

The rearrangement uses TRBV7-9 and TRBJ1-1, with TRBD1 matching 8 bases. Germline V gene data show CDR1 as SEHNR and CDR2 as FQNEAQ (reference sequence). The V segment lost 3 bases and the J segment 1 base; nucleotides outside the gene matches: 1. CDR3 size: 14 residues. The CDR3 sequence is CASSFGQGNTEAFF. Written as DNA, the CDR3 is TGTGCCAGCAGCTTCGGACAGGGGAACACTGAAGCTTTCTTT.

V is TRBV19 and J is TRBJ2-7, with a weak D call TRBD2 (6 bases). The germline V gene has CDR1 LNHDA and CDR2 SQIVND (reference sequence). The CDR3 is 14 amino acids. The V gene lost 3 bases and the J gene lost 4 bases, with 13 bases spanning the gap. The CDR3 loop reads CASSIGDSGYEQYF. Written as DNA, the CDR3 is TGTGCCAGTAGTATTGGTGATAGCGGTTACGAGCAGTACTTC.

The rearrangement uses TRBV11-3 and TRBJ2-1; tentative D call: TRBD2 (6 bases). CDR3 size: 15 residues. V gave up 7 bases and J gave up 7 bases, with 20 bases separating them. Germline-derived CDR1 and CDR2 are SGHNT and YENEEA. This CDR3 reads CASTPGEAGANEQFF. In DNA form, the CDR3 reads TGTGCCAGCACCCCCGGGGAGGCCGGGGCAAATGAGCAGTTCTTC.

The genes are TRBV7-9 and TRBJ2-1, with 12 bases identical to TRBD2. V shed 3 bases and J 7 bases; nucleotides not matched to a gene: 7. Germline V gene sequence: CDR1 SEHNR, CDR2 FQNEAQ (reference sequence). This CDR3 has 16 amino acids. CDR3 loop: CASSLGTSGSSNEQFF. Written as DNA, the CDR3 is TGTGCCAGCAGCTTGGGGACTAGCGGGTCCTCTAATGAGCAGTTCTTC.

This rearrangement joins TRBV5-5 to TRBJ1-3; a possible D gene is TRBD1 (5 bases). The V gene lost 1 base and the J gene lost 0 bases, with 8 bases spanning the gap. There are 15 residues in the CDR3. CDR1 SGHKS and CDR2 YYEKEE come from the germline V gene (reference sequence). The CDR3 protein is CASSLQGYSGNTIYF. The CDR3 DNA reads as TGTGCCAGCAGCTTGCAGGGCTACTCTGGAAACACCATATATTTT.